This TCR beta chain was found in a study of vaccination effects on CD4 cells after COVID-19. This clone has more than one count but fewer than ten. Its antigen remains unknown. Sequencing was preceded by expansion of antigen-specific CD4+ T cells with viral peptide pools in the ViraFEST assay. CD4+ T cells were isolated after around ten days of culture. All vaccine recipients tested negative for nucleocapsid antibodies and had never contracted SARS-CoV-2 infection. The CDR3 has 14 residues. The V gene's germline CDR1 is MDHEN and CDR2 SYDVKM. Trimming removed 0 bases at V and 5 bases at J, with 10 bases between. TCRdb keeps only in-frame clones here, not all; method: immunoSEQ multiplex PCR. The sample carries tens of thousands of clones, over 70% recorded once.

The chain links TRBV28 to TRBJ2-5; maybe TRBD1 (6 bases). The TCR comes from a human donor who received a COVID-19 vaccine. Sequences were derived from CD4+ T cells from PBMCs cultured with SARS-CoV-2 spike peptides, sampled before COVID-19 vaccination. The CDR3 coding sequence is TGTGCCAGCAGTTTATGGGGGGCGCGGGAGACCCAGTACTTC. It codes for CASSLWGARETQYF.